The 10 T cell receptor beta chains presented below share a single source sample, sequenced in a study of radiotherapy plus CTLA-4 blockade in lung cancer. Measured with immunoSEQ multiplex PCR; TCRdb has only the in-frame clones, and not every one. The table records approximately 78,000 clones, more than 75% of them present only once. The sample in question was peripheral blood, obtained from a patient treated with radiotherapy plus ipilimumab. The receptors derive from a human donor with non-small cell lung cancer who had a complete response to radiotherapy plus ipilimumab.

There are a few counts of this clone. The chain employs TRBV6-5 and TRBJ1-3, with unresolved D. CDR1 is MNHEY, CDR2 SVGAGI, per germline. The CDR3 spans 15 residues. The V gene lost 0 bases and the J gene lost 4 bases, with 10 bases spanning the gap. CDR3 bases: TGTGCCAGCAGTTACTCCCGGGGTTACGGAAACACCATATATTTT. Protein: CASSYSRGYGNTIYF.

The gene calls are TRBV2 and TRBJ2-7; TRBD1 might be the D (5 bases). The CDR3 has 15 amino acids. The germline V gene encodes CDR1 SNHLY and CDR2 FYNNEI. Trimming took 6 bases from V and 3 from J, leaving 18 bases between them. CDR3 protein: CASRARVGWGYEQYV. CDR3 in DNA: TGTGCCAGCAGGGCCAGGGTGGGCTGGGGCTACGAGCAGTACGTC.

V and J are TRBV4-1 and TRBJ2-1; no clear D. Trimming stripped 4 bases from V and 8 bases from J, with 9 bases between. The germline CDR1 and CDR2 sequences are MGHRA and YSYEKL. This CDR3 spans 12 amino acids. The CDR3 DNA reads as TGCGCCAGCAGCCGGCCGATGGATGAGCAGTTCTTC. Its translation: CASSRPMDEQFF.

The rearrangement links TRBV15 to TRBJ1-3; no clear D gene. The CDR3 is 15 residues long. V shed 1 base and J shed 0 bases, with 7 bases lying between them. Germline CDR1 reads LNHNV; CDR2 reads YYDKDF (reference sequence). CDR3 region: CATSRGGPSGNTIYF. CDR3 bases: TGTGCCACCAGCAGAGGCGGGCCCTCTGGAAACACCATATATTTT.

Only a few counts were recorded for this clone. The chain uses TRBV7-9 and TRBJ2-7; 11 bases map to TRBD2. CDR3 length: 15 residues. The V gene's germline CDR1 is SEHNR and CDR2 FQNEAQ (reference sequence). Trimming cost V 5 bases and J 3 bases; bases outside gene matches: 6. The CDR3 bases are TGTGCCAGCAGCCCTATAGCGGGGGGGAACTACGAGCAGTACTTC. Translating gives CASSPIAGGNYEQYF.

The chain uses TRBV12-5 and TRBJ2-7; perhaps TRBD2 as D (6 bases). The germline gives CDR1 LGHNT, CDR2 FRNRAP. The CDR3 is 18 amino acids. The V end lost 0 bases, the J end lost 0 bases, and 18 bases lay between the germline ends. The DNA for the CDR3 is TGTGCTAGTGGTTTGGTACTTGACGGGGTCGGGAGCTCCTACGAGCAGTACGTC. The encoded protein is CASGLVLDGVGSSYEQYV.

The V and J genes are TRBV19 and TRBJ1-6; D might be TRBD1 (5 bases). CDR1 and CDR2 from the germline V gene are LNHDA and SQIVND (reference sequence). V shed 3 bases and J shed 5 bases, with 11 bases lying between them. The CDR3 runs to 15 residues. The CDR3 here is CASSIRTINNSPLHF. In nucleotides, the CDR3 is TGTGCCAGTAGTATTCGGACAATAAATAATTCACCCCTCCACTTT.

This CDR3 reads CASSIQGASNQPQHF. CDR3 in DNA: TGTGCCAGCAGTATCCAGGGGGCTTCGAATCAGCCCCAGCATTTT. The chain recombines TRBV27 with TRBJ1-5, with 8 positions matching TRBD1. Germline V gene lookup returns CDR1 MNHEY and CDR2 SMNVEV (reference sequence). The CDR3 extends over 15 amino acids. V dropped 5 bases and J dropped 4; count of bases not matched to a gene: 7.

The chain combines TRBV6-6 with TRBJ2-3; 12 nucleotides agree with TRBD1. Per germline, CDR1 MNHNY and CDR2 SVGAGI (reference sequence). The CDR3 extends over 15 amino acids. V was pared by 2 bases and J by 6 bases, with 3 bases of the junction left unmatched. CDR3 in DNA: TGTGCCAGCAGTTACAAGGGACAGGGGGCCGATACGCAGTATTTT. Translated, it gives CASSYKGQGADTQYF.

The V gene is TRBV9, the J gene TRBJ1-2; 8 positions match TRBD1. The CDR3 totals 14 residues. Germline values: CDR1 SGDLS, CDR2 YYNGEE. Trimming cost V 0 bases and J 7 bases; bases outside gene matches: 5. This CDR3 is CASSVGDGTGGYTF. In DNA, the CDR3 is TGTGCCAGCAGCGTAGGGGACGGGACAGGTGGCTACACCTTC.